This T cell receptor beta chain appears in the sequencing data of a study of blood T cell repertoires in COVID-19. About the study: The analysed material was cDNA or gDNA that came from T cells, B-cell-depleted T cells, or PBMCs.

Ages ranged from about 18 to 100 years, with residence in around 24 US areas. Participants had their cohort set by participant-reported clinical history. Some clones are missing from TCRdb's copy, which holds only in-frame ones; the method was immunoSEQ multiplex PCR. The sample records around 450,000 clones, about 92% being singletons. The CDR3 loop spans 14 amino acids. Germline loops: CDR1 MNHEY, CDR2 SMNVEV (reference sequence). Trimming removed 0 bases from V and 0 bases from J, with 3 bases in between. Sequences were obtained from PBMCs or T cells enriched from blood (not recorded which). The chain joins TRBV27 to TRBJ1-5; D call uncertain. This TCR was recovered from a man between 18 and 29 years old who had recovered from COVID-19. CDR3 nucleotide sequence: TGTGCCAGCAGTTTATCCTATAGCAATCAGCCCCAGCATTTT. Translation gives CASSLSYSNQPQHF.